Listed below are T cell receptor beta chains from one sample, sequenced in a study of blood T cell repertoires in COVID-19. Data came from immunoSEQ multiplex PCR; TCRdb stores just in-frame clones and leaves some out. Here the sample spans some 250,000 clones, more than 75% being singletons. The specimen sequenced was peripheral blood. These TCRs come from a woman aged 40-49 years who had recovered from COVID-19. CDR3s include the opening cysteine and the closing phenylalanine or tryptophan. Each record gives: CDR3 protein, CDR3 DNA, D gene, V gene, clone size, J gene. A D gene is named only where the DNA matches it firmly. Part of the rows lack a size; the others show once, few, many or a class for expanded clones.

CASSGGSTDNQPQHF,TGTGCCAGCAGTGGGGGCTCGACCGATAATCAGCCCCAGCATTTT,NA,TRBV2,NA,TRBJ1-5
CASSNPGALGYEQYF,TGTGCCAGCAGTAACCCAGGGGCTCTAGGGTACGAGCAGTACTTC,NA,TRBV27,NA,TRBJ2-7
CASRGGPNTEAFF,TGTGCCAGCAGAGGGGGCCCGAACACTGAAGCTTTCTTT,TRBD1,TRBV6-4,NA,TRBJ1-1
CASSEHLAGGPNTQYF,TGTGCCAGCAGTGAACATTTAGCGGGAGGGCCGAATACGCAGTATTTT,TRBD2,TRBV6-1,NA,TRBJ2-3
CASSRQGSGNTIYF,TGTGCCAGCAGCCGACAGGGATCTGGAAACACCATATATTTT,TRBD1,TRBV11-3,NA,TRBJ1-3
CASSPTPGQGFTYEQYF,TGCGCCAGCAGCCCAACACCGGGACAGGGGTTCACCTACGAGCAGTACTTC,TRBD1,TRBV5-1,NA,TRBJ2-7
CASSPNDREGAYEQYF,TGCGCCAGCAGCCCCAACGACAGGGAAGGGGCCTACGAGCAGTACTTC,TRBD1,TRBV4-3,NA,TRBJ2-7
CASSTTGGTDTQYF,TGTGCCAGCAGCACGACAGGGGGGACAGATACGCAGTATTTT,TRBD1,TRBV6-2/TRBV6-3,NA,TRBJ2-3
CATSDPRTSGKSSYEQYF,TGTGCCACCAGTGATCCCCGGACTAGCGGCAAGAGCTCCTACGAGCAGTACTTC,TRBD2,TRBV24-1,NA,TRBJ2-7
CASSLTGDAYNEQFF,TGTGCCAGCAGCCTCACAGGGGATGCCTACAATGAGCAGTTCTTC,TRBD1,TRBV6-2/TRBV6-3,once,TRBJ2-1
CASRLEGGGYNEQFF,TGTGCCAGCCGCCTGGAGGGAGGGGGCTACAATGAGCAGTTCTTC,NA,TRBV4-2,once,TRBJ2-1
CASSLMSSAGTGELFF,TGTGCCAGCAGCTTAATGTCTAGCGCTGGCACCGGGGAGCTGTTTTTT,NA,TRBV7-3,NA,TRBJ2-2
CASSPLAGGPDTQYF,TGTGCCAGCAGCCCACTAGCGGGAGGGCCAGATACGCAGTATTTT,TRBD2,TRBV7-2,NA,TRBJ2-3
CASSLAGRRNEQFF,TGTGCCAGCAGCTTAGCCGGTCGCCGGAATGAGCAGTTCTTC,NA,TRBV7-2,NA,TRBJ2-1
CAWTGTGLGGYTF,TGTGCCTGGACCGGGACAGGCCTGGGCGGCTACACCTTC,TRBD1,TRBV30,NA,TRBJ1-2
CASSRTGGVHGTPKSSYNSPLHF,TGTGCCAGCAGTAGGACAGGGGGGGTCCACGGAACTCCTAAAAGCTCCTATAATTCACCCCTCCACTTT,TRBD1,TRBV2,once,TRBJ1-6
CASSLVGGGASTEAFF,TGCGCCAGCAGCTTGGTGGGTGGGGGGGCGAGTACTGAAGCTTTCTTT,NA,TRBV5-1,NA,TRBJ1-1
CASTDSSGNTIYF,TGTGCCAGCACGGACAGCTCTGGAAACACCATATATTTT,NA,TRBV12-3/TRBV12-4,NA,TRBJ1-3
CASSPPGGNTGELFF,TGTGCCAGCTCACCACCGGGGGGAAACACCGGGGAGCTGTTTTTT,NA,TRBV18,NA,TRBJ2-2
CASSMLAATTDTQYF,TGTGCCAGTAGTATGTTAGCGGCCACCACAGATACGCAGTATTTT,NA,TRBV19,NA,TRBJ2-3
CASSYGVGAYNEQFF,TGTGCCAGCAGTTACGGGGTAGGGGCCTACAATGAGCAGTTCTTC,NA,TRBV6-2/TRBV6-3,NA,TRBJ2-1
CASTPTRYSTDTQYF,TGTGCCAGCACCCCGACTAGGTATAGCACAGATACGCAGTATTTT,NA,TRBV6-5,NA,TRBJ2-3
CASSPGVDLYGYTF,TGTGCCAGCAGCCCCGGGGTCGACCTCTATGGCTACACCTTC,NA,TRBV3-1/TRBV3-2,once,TRBJ1-2
CSISGGFTGELFF,TGCAGCATCTCCGGGGGTTTCACCGGGGAGCTGTTTTTT,NA,TRBV29-1,NA,TRBJ2-2
CASSPTSGRAREQFF,TGTGCCAGCTCACCGACTAGCGGGAGGGCTCGTGAGCAGTTCTTC,TRBD2,TRBV18,NA,TRBJ2-1
CASSPGLAAYEQYF,TGTGCCAGCAGTCCCGGGCTAGCGGCCTACGAGCAGTACTTC,TRBD2,TRBV27,NA,TRBJ2-7
CAISESGTGKETQYF,TGTGCCATCAGTGAGTCGGGCACCGGTAAAGAGACCCAGTACTTC,NA,TRBV10-3,NA,TRBJ2-5
CASSLVGQGDTQYF,TGTGCCAGCAGCTTAGTCGGGCAGGGGGATACGCAGTATTTT,NA,TRBV11-3,NA,TRBJ2-3
CAWAQGTSGNTIYF,TGTGCCTGGGCCCAGGGTACGAGTGGAAACACCATATATTTT,NA,TRBV30,few,TRBJ1-3
CASSGLAGRQETQYF,TGTGCCAGCTCAGGTCTAGCGGGGAGACAAGAGACCCAGTACTTC,TRBD2,TRBV18,NA,TRBJ2-5
CSTREDGNQPQHF,TGCAGCACCCGGGAGGATGGCAATCAGCCCCAGCATTTT,NA,TRBV29-1,NA,TRBJ1-5